This T cell receptor (beta chain) came from a study of regulatory T cells in long-lasting Graves disease. Whole-study results and caveats: It was in persistent disease that TRBV28, TRBJ1-2 and TRBJ2-5 were favored.

In regard to this clonotype: Its antigen is undetermined.

According to the study, TCR beta libraries were built with iRepertoire HTBI primers and CDR3-region Arm-PCR. From the multiplex PCR reads, TCRdb called clonotypes with MiXCR, one entry per CDR3 protein. The sample includes hundreds of thousands of distinct CDR3 sequences, about 16% of them seen just once. Trimming removed 1 base from V and 10 bases from J, with 8 bases in between. The CDR3 is 13 residues long. The time point was: newly diagnosed GD, antithyroid drugs for less than 3 months. The authors made the TCR library using RNA they extracted from PBMCs. The same sample was also used in a study of T cells in Graves' hyperthyroidism and ophthalmopathy.

Sequencing was performed on peripheral blood mononuclear cells (PBMCs), taken at new diagnosis, from a patient treated with antithyroid drugs. This clonotype was obtained from a man aged 18 to 35 with Graves disease. The genes are TRBV12-3 or TRBV12-4 and TRBJ1-6; TRBD1 might be the D (6 bases). For the CDR3, the DNA is TGTGCCAGCAGTTTAGGGGGGGGCTCACCCCTCCACTTT. Protein product: CASSLGGGSPLHF.